This T cell receptor (beta chain) stems from a study of lymphopenia after photon versus proton radiotherapy. Germline V lookup: CDR1 KGHSH, CDR2 LQKENI. The V end was cut by 3 bases, the J end by 0 bases, with 14 bases between. The CDR3 extends over 17 amino acids. Details on this clone: No antigen is known for it.

Using immunoSEQ multiplex PCR, the repertoire was profiled, and TCRdb retains in-frame clones only, with some absent. The top ten hold over 9% of the sample, which has about 40,000 clones, about 86% seen once. Study-level results: Survival link was tested only in deceased patients; proton benefit remains a possibility. Relative stability marked proton patients; photon patients lost diversity and naive cells. After the lymphocyte nadir, photon-treated repertoires showed oligoclonal expansion, especially of CD8+ Temra cells. Post-nadir TCR diversity decline inversely tracked overall survival among those who died.

Sequenced here: peripheral blood, sampled from a patient treated with proton-based radiotherapy. This sequence was found in a woman aged 70-85 years with pancreatic cancer. Some clones in this sample may be carry-over from other donors' samples. The chain is built from TRBV18 and TRBJ1-4, with a tentative D call TRBD1 (6 bases). CDR3 DNA sequence: TGTGCCAGCTCACCTAGGGACACCGCTGCAACTAATGAAAAACTGTTTTTT. Translating gives CASSPRDTAATNEKLFF.